Listed below are T cell receptor beta chains from one sample, sequenced in a study of blood T cell repertoires in COVID-19. The protocol was immunoSEQ multiplex PCR, while the TCRdb copy is restricted to in-frame clones and leaves out a portion. This table has some 270,000 clones, around 83% appearing once. Sequencing was done on a sample of peripheral blood. The receptors originated from a woman in her thirties or forties who had recovered from COVID-19. The CDR3 runs from the conserved cysteine through the conserved F or W. A D gene is named only where the DNA matches it firmly. Clone size is shown for a subset of rows, as once, few, many or a class of expanded clone.

D gene: NA; J gene: TRBJ1-3; clone size: NA; V gene: TRBV3-1/TRBV3-2; CDR3 protein: CASSQAGTKGNTIYF; CDR3 DNA: TGTGCCAGCAGCCAAGCCGGGACAAAAGGAAACACCATATATTTT
D gene: TRBD1; J gene: TRBJ2-1; clone size: NA; V gene: TRBV7-3; CDR3 protein: CASSPGQFVYNEQFF; CDR3 DNA: TGTGCCAGCAGCCCGGGACAGTTCGTCTACAATGAGCAGTTCTTC
D gene: TRBD1; J gene: TRBJ2-1; clone size: few; V gene: TRBV29-1; CDR3 protein: CSTEGTGKFNEQFF; CDR3 DNA: TGCAGCACGGAGGGGACAGGGAAGTTTAATGAGCAGTTCTTC
D gene: TRBD1; J gene: TRBJ2-3; clone size: NA; V gene: TRBV28; CDR3 protein: CASSWSGQGGTDTQYF; CDR3 DNA: TGTGCCAGCAGTTGGTCGGGACAGGGTGGCACAGATACGCAGTATTTT
D gene: NA; J gene: TRBJ2-5; clone size: NA; V gene: TRBV6-5; CDR3 protein: CASSYIRGLLWETQYF; CDR3 DNA: TGTGCCAGCAGTTACATAAGGGGTTTATTGTGGGAGACCCAGTACTTC
D gene: NA; J gene: TRBJ1-2; clone size: NA; V gene: TRBV28; CDR3 protein: CASTPARGGYTF; CDR3 DNA: TGTGCCAGCACCCCAGCTAGGGGCGGCTACACCTTC
D gene: NA; J gene: TRBJ1-5; clone size: NA; V gene: TRBV29-1; CDR3 protein: CKARPPRDQPQHF; CDR3 DNA: TGCAAAGCGAGGCCTCCGAGGGATCAGCCCCAGCATTTT
D gene: NA; J gene: TRBJ1-1; clone size: NA; V gene: TRBV11-2; CDR3 protein: CASSRGGGSPNTEAFF; CDR3 DNA: TGTGCCAGCAGCCGGGGAGGGGGAAGTCCCAACACTGAAGCTTTCTTT
D gene: TRBD1; J gene: TRBJ1-6; clone size: once; V gene: TRBV19; CDR3 protein: CASSIGFKETGFLSPLHF; CDR3 DNA: TGTGCCAGTAGTATAGGATTCAAAGAGACAGGGTTTCTATCACCCCTCCACTTT
D gene: TRBD2; J gene: TRBJ2-7; clone size: few; V gene: TRBV29-1; CDR3 protein: CSGAGSGGTEQYF; CDR3 DNA: TGCAGCGGTGCGGGTAGCGGGGGGACCGAGCAGTACTTC
D gene: TRBD1; J gene: TRBJ2-5; clone size: NA; V gene: TRBV7-9; CDR3 protein: CASSLGDRAQETQYF; CDR3 DNA: TGTGCCAGCAGCTTAGGGGACAGGGCCCAAGAGACCCAGTACTTC
D gene: NA; J gene: TRBJ2-1; clone size: NA; V gene: TRBV21-1; CDR3 protein: CASRGQRGGLRSSYNEQFF; CDR3 DNA: TGTGCCAGCAGGGGTCAGCGGGGGGGCTTACGGAGCTCCTACAATGAGCAGTTCTTC
D gene: NA; J gene: TRBJ1-5; clone size: NA; V gene: TRBV6-1; CDR3 protein: CASSEGGVSNQPQHF; CDR3 DNA: TGTGCCAGCAGTGAAGGGGGGGTTAGCAATCAGCCCCAGCATTTT
D gene: TRBD1; J gene: TRBJ2-5; clone size: NA; V gene: TRBV24-1; CDR3 protein: CATSDFVGGGFEETQYF; CDR3 DNA: TGTGCCACCAGTGATTTCGTAGGGGGCGGCTTCGAGGAGACCCAGTACTTC
D gene: NA; J gene: TRBJ1-5; clone size: NA; V gene: TRBV2; CDR3 protein: CASSGTQDQPQHF; CDR3 DNA: TGTGCCAGCAGCGGGACACAAGATCAGCCCCAGCATTTT
D gene: TRBD1; J gene: TRBJ2-1; clone size: once; V gene: TRBV6-2/TRBV6-3; CDR3 protein: CASSPWRAGGAGNEQFF; CDR3 DNA: TGTGCCAGCAGTCCCTGGCGGGCAGGGGGCGCGGGCAATGAGCAGTTCTTC
D gene: TRBD1; J gene: TRBJ2-7; clone size: NA; V gene: TRBV20-1; CDR3 protein: CSASGRGRGYEQYF; CDR3 DNA: TGCAGTGCTAGTGGAAGGGGGCGCGGGTACGAGCAGTACTTC
D gene: TRBD1; J gene: TRBJ1-4; clone size: NA; V gene: TRBV5-1; CDR3 protein: CASSLAPGTATAEKLFF; CDR3 DNA: TGCGCCAGCAGCTTGGCCCCCGGGACAGCTACCGCCGAAAAACTGTTTTTT
D gene: TRBD1; J gene: TRBJ2-2; clone size: NA; V gene: TRBV6-5; CDR3 protein: CASTLDRGAGELFF; CDR3 DNA: TGTGCCAGCACCTTGGACAGGGGGGCCGGGGAGCTGTTTTTT
D gene: TRBD1; J gene: TRBJ2-7; clone size: few; V gene: TRBV18; CDR3 protein: CASSPSRDRAYEQYF; CDR3 DNA: TGTGCCAGCTCACCTAGCAGGGACAGAGCCTACGAGCAGTACTTC
D gene: NA; J gene: TRBJ1-3; clone size: NA; V gene: TRBV6-2/TRBV6-3; CDR3 protein: CASSSPLQSPGNTIYF; CDR3 DNA: TGTGCCAGCAGTAGTCCGCTACAGAGCCCTGGAAACACCATATATTTT
D gene: NA; J gene: TRBJ1-5; clone size: NA; V gene: TRBV7-9; CDR3 protein: CASSLGQGINQPQHF; CDR3 DNA: TGTGCCAGCAGCTTAGGGCAGGGTATTAATCAGCCCCAGCATTTT
D gene: NA; J gene: TRBJ2-7; clone size: NA; V gene: TRBV6-5; CDR3 protein: CASSYTQGPNEQYF; CDR3 DNA: TGTGCCAGCAGTTACACCCAGGGGCCCAACGAGCAGTACTTC
D gene: NA; J gene: TRBJ2-1; clone size: NA; V gene: TRBV5-1; CDR3 protein: CASSSGIYNEQFF; CDR3 DNA: TGCGCCAGCAGCTCCGGGATCTACAATGAGCAGTTCTTC
D gene: TRBD2; J gene: TRBJ2-1; clone size: NA; V gene: TRBV2; CDR3 protein: CASRRLAHNEQFF; CDR3 DNA: TGTGCCAGCAGGAGACTAGCTCACAATGAGCAGTTCTTC
D gene: NA; J gene: TRBJ2-3; clone size: NA; V gene: TRBV18; CDR3 protein: CASSPPDDQADTQYF; CDR3 DNA: TGTGCCAGCTCACCACCCGACGACCAGGCAGATACGCAGTATTTT
D gene: TRBD2; J gene: TRBJ2-3; clone size: NA; V gene: TRBV4-1; CDR3 protein: CASSQTPGTSGTDTQYF; CDR3 DNA: TGCGCCAGCAGCCAGACTCCCGGGACTAGTGGGACAGATACGCAGTATTTT
D gene: NA; J gene: TRBJ2-5; clone size: NA; V gene: TRBV10-1; CDR3 protein: CASSGEVQETQYF; CDR3 DNA: TGCGCCAGCAGTGGGGAGGTACAAGAGACCCAGTACTTC
D gene: NA; J gene: TRBJ1-6; clone size: NA; V gene: TRBV9; CDR3 protein: CASSLGPNGYNSPLHF; CDR3 DNA: TGTGCCAGCAGCCTGGGCCCAAATGGGTATAATTCACCCCTCCACTTT
D gene: TRBD1; J gene: TRBJ1-5; clone size: NA; V gene: TRBV30; CDR3 protein: CAWSLQGNQPQHF; CDR3 DNA: TGTGCCTGGAGTCTACAGGGGAATCAGCCCCAGCATTTT
D gene: NA; J gene: TRBJ1-4; clone size: NA; V gene: TRBV15; CDR3 protein: CATSREPMAATEKLFF; CDR3 DNA: TGTGCCACCAGCAGAGAACCCATGGCGGCGACTGAAAAACTGTTTTTT
D gene: NA; J gene: TRBJ2-3; clone size: NA; V gene: TRBV29-1; CDR3 protein: CSAERQTQDTQYF; CDR3 DNA: TGCAGCGCGGAGCGACAGACTCAGGATACGCAGTATTTT
D gene: NA; J gene: TRBJ2-2; clone size: NA; V gene: TRBV7-9; CDR3 protein: CASSRQIANTGELFF; CDR3 DNA: TGTGCCAGCAGCCGACAGATAGCGAACACCGGGGAGCTGTTTTTT
D gene: NA; J gene: TRBJ1-2; clone size: NA; V gene: TRBV3-1/TRBV3-2; CDR3 protein: CASSQDSPGRFGYTF; CDR3 DNA: TGTGCCAGCAGCCAAGATAGTCCAGGGAGGTTTGGCTACACCTTC
D gene: TRBD1; J gene: TRBJ1-5; clone size: once; V gene: TRBV2; CDR3 protein: CASSGQGNSNQPQHF; CDR3 DNA: TGTGCCAGCAGTGGACAGGGGAATAGCAATCAGCCCCAGCATTTT
D gene: NA; J gene: TRBJ2-1; clone size: NA; V gene: TRBV15; CDR3 protein: CATSRGQGLNEQFF; CDR3 DNA: TGTGCCACCAGCAGAGGGCAGGGGTTGAATGAGCAGTTCTTC
D gene: TRBD1; J gene: TRBJ2-7; clone size: NA; V gene: TRBV2; CDR3 protein: CASSGDRGREQYF; CDR3 DNA: TGTGCCAGCAGCGGGGACAGGGGGCGCGAGCAGTACTTC
D gene: NA; J gene: TRBJ2-7; clone size: NA; V gene: TRBV7-9; CDR3 protein: CASSFPSSYEQYF; CDR3 DNA: TGTGCCAGCAGCTTTCCCAGCTCCTACGAGCAGTACTTC
D gene: TRBD2; J gene: TRBJ2-1; clone size: NA; V gene: TRBV2; CDR3 protein: CASLGGTSGIRSYNEQFF; CDR3 DNA: TGTGCCAGCCTAGGTGGGACTAGCGGGATAAGGTCCTACAATGAGCAGTTCTTC
D gene: NA; J gene: TRBJ1-3; clone size: NA; V gene: TRBV5-4; CDR3 protein: CASSVQGSGNTIYF; CDR3 DNA: TGTGCCAGCAGCGTACAGGGATCTGGAAACACCATATATTTT
D gene: TRBD2; J gene: TRBJ2-3; clone size: NA; V gene: TRBV2; CDR3 protein: CASRERGVADTQYF; CDR3 DNA: TGTGCCAGCAGGGAGCGGGGGGTGGCAGATACGCAGTATTTT
D gene: NA; J gene: TRBJ1-2; clone size: NA; V gene: TRBV30; CDR3 protein: CAWSVLGGYGYTF; CDR3 DNA: TGTGCCTGGAGTGTACTGGGGGGATATGGCTACACCTTC
D gene: TRBD1; J gene: TRBJ2-7; clone size: NA; V gene: TRBV5-1; CDR3 protein: CASSRDRGRQYF; CDR3 DNA: TGCGCCAGCAGCCGTGACAGGGGACGGCAGTACTTC
D gene: NA; J gene: TRBJ2-1; clone size: NA; V gene: TRBV11-1; CDR3 protein: CASSPPARVWNEQFF; CDR3 DNA: TGTGCCAGCAGCCCCCCGGCTCGGGTTTGGAATGAGCAGTTCTTC
D gene: NA; J gene: TRBJ2-7; clone size: NA; V gene: TRBV7-9; CDR3 protein: CAIPKQGIDEQYF; CDR3 DNA: TGTGCCATCCCAAAACAGGGAATTGACGAGCAGTACTTC
D gene: NA; J gene: TRBJ1-2; clone size: NA; V gene: TRBV28; CDR3 protein: CASTSRTNYGYTF; CDR3 DNA: TGTGCCAGCACCTCGAGGACTAACTATGGCTACACCTTC
D gene: TRBD2; J gene: TRBJ2-3; clone size: NA; V gene: TRBV18; CDR3 protein: CASSPPRAGGTDTQYF; CDR3 DNA: TGTGCCAGCTCACCACCCCGAGCGGGGGGCACAGATACGCAGTATTTT
D gene: NA; J gene: TRBJ2-2; clone size: NA; V gene: TRBV10-1; CDR3 protein: CASRDQGAGELFF; CDR3 DNA: TGCGCCAGCAGAGACCAGGGCGCCGGGGAGCTGTTTTTT
D gene: TRBD2; J gene: TRBJ2-3; clone size: NA; V gene: TRBV5-4; CDR3 protein: CASSIPGLAGVDTQYF; CDR3 DNA: TGTGCCAGCAGCATTCCGGGACTAGCGGGGGTAGATACGCAGTATTTT
D gene: TRBD1; J gene: TRBJ2-6; clone size: NA; V gene: TRBV2; CDR3 protein: CASSRDRPNSGANVLTF; CDR3 DNA: TGTGCCAGCTCCCGGGACAGACCCAACTCTGGGGCCAACGTCCTGACTTTC
D gene: NA; J gene: TRBJ1-1; clone size: NA; V gene: TRBV18; CDR3 protein: CASSPQGSNTEAFF; CDR3 DNA: TGTGCCAGCTCACCTCAGGGGTCGAACACTGAAGCTTTCTTT
D gene: NA; J gene: TRBJ1-2; clone size: NA; V gene: TRBV2; CDR3 protein: CASSAQGNYGYTF; CDR3 DNA: TGTGCCAGCAGTGCCCAGGGGAACTATGGCTACACCTTC
D gene: TRBD1; J gene: TRBJ1-6; clone size: NA; V gene: TRBV5-4; CDR3 protein: CASRQGQANSPLHF; CDR3 DNA: TGTGCCAGCAGACAGGGACAGGCTAATTCACCCCTCCACTTT
D gene: TRBD1; J gene: TRBJ1-2; clone size: NA; V gene: TRBV6-1; CDR3 protein: CASSNDRGGYGYTF; CDR3 DNA: TGTGCCAGCAGCAACGACAGGGGGGGCTATGGCTACACCTTC
D gene: NA; J gene: TRBJ2-7; clone size: NA; V gene: TRBV7-2; CDR3 protein: CASSWGHSYEQYF; CDR3 DNA: TGTGCCAGCAGCTGGGGACATTCCTACGAGCAGTACTTC
D gene: NA; J gene: TRBJ2-2; clone size: NA; V gene: TRBV19; CDR3 protein: CASHKGGADTGELFF; CDR3 DNA: TGTGCCAGTCATAAAGGGGGGGCAGACACCGGGGAGCTGTTTTTT
D gene: TRBD2; J gene: TRBJ2-5; clone size: NA; V gene: TRBV11-3; CDR3 protein: CASSFLAGEETQYF; CDR3 DNA: TGTGCCAGCAGCTTTTTAGCGGGGGAAGAGACCCAGTACTTC
D gene: NA; J gene: TRBJ1-3; clone size: few; V gene: TRBV19; CDR3 protein: CASARGGSGNTIYF; CDR3 DNA: TGTGCCAGTGCACGCGGGGGGTCTGGAAACACCATATATTTT
D gene: TRBD1; J gene: TRBJ2-7; clone size: NA; V gene: TRBV28; CDR3 protein: CASSVGGQGTYEQYF; CDR3 DNA: TGTGCCAGCAGTGTTGGGGGACAGGGCACCTACGAGCAGTACTTC
D gene: TRBD1; J gene: TRBJ1-4; clone size: NA; V gene: TRBV5-4; CDR3 protein: CASSSTGGLGEKLFF; CDR3 DNA: TGTGCCAGCAGCAGCACAGGGGGCTTAGGAGAAAAACTGTTTTTT